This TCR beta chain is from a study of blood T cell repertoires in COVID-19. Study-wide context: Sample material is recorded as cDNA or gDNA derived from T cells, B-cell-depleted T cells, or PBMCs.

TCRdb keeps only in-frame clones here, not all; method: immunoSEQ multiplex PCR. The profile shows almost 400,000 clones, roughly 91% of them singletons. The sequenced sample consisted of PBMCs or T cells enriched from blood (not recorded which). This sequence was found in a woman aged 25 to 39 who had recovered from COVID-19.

CDR3 region: CASSPMAGVYNEQFF. Here the CDR3 DNA reads TGTGCCAGTAGTCCCATGGCGGGGGTCTACAATGAGCAGTTCTTC. The chain carries TRBV19 and TRBJ2-1; 7 bases map to TRBD2. Germline CDR1 reads LNHDA; CDR2 reads SQIVND (reference sequence). This CDR3 spans 15 amino acids. Trimming at V came to 5 bases and at J to 3 bases, leaving 7 bases not matched to a gene.